This is a list of T cell receptor beta chains from one sample in a study of blood T cell repertoires in COVID-19. Using immunoSEQ multiplex PCR, the repertoire was profiled, and TCRdb retains in-frame clones only, with some absent. The table shows about 280,000 clones, with approximately 90% occurring only once. Sequenced material: PBMCs or T cells enriched from blood (not recorded which). The receptors stem from a woman aged 60-75 years in a cohort exposed to, infected with or recovered from COVID-19 (not recorded which). CDR3s leave out the opening cysteine and the closing phenylalanine or tryptophan. Clone size is given for some rows only: seen once, a few or many times, or a class if the clone is expanded.

V gene: TRBV28; J gene: TRBJ1-5; CDR3 length: 13; clone size: -; CDR3 protein: ASRNSGGLNQPQH
V gene: TRBV9; J gene: TRBJ2-2; CDR3 length: 14; clone size: -; CDR3 protein: ASSVEPAGGTGELF
V gene: TRBV5-4; J gene: TRBJ2-1; CDR3 length: 13; clone size: -; CDR3 protein: ASSGRTSAYNEQF
V gene: TRBV5-6; J gene: TRBJ2-7; CDR3 length: 11; clone size: -; CDR3 protein: ASSSDRGGEQY
V gene: TRBV28; J gene: TRBJ1-2; CDR3 length: 13; clone size: -; CDR3 protein: ASSLPNRVSYGYT
V gene: TRBV7-9; J gene: TRBJ2-5; CDR3 length: 12; clone size: -; CDR3 protein: ASSLGTSGLAQY
V gene: TRBV24-1; J gene: TRBJ1-2; CDR3 length: 13; clone size: -; CDR3 protein: ATSDQTGGIYGYT
V gene: TRBV5-1; J gene: TRBJ2-4; CDR3 length: 13; clone size: -; CDR3 protein: ASSLGGIDKNIQY
V gene: TRBV6-5; J gene: TRBJ2-7; CDR3 length: 13; clone size: -; CDR3 protein: ASRHPGGQIYEQY
V gene: TRBV3-1/TRBV3-2; J gene: TRBJ2-5; CDR3 length: 16; clone size: -; CDR3 protein: ASSQLDGRRLVEETQY
V gene: TRBV4-2; J gene: TRBJ2-7; CDR3 length: 12; clone size: -; CDR3 protein: ASSPRTVTAEQY
V gene: TRBV6-4; J gene: TRBJ1-6; CDR3 length: 13; clone size: -; CDR3 protein: ASRPGQGYGSPLH
V gene: TRBV15; J gene: TRBJ1-3; CDR3 length: 13; clone size: -; CDR3 protein: ATSRDGRSGNTIY
V gene: TRBV28; J gene: TRBJ2-1; CDR3 length: 13; clone size: -; CDR3 protein: ASLAPGLSYNEQF
V gene: TRBV6-5; J gene: TRBJ2-7; CDR3 length: 11; clone size: once; CDR3 protein: ASSRGQPYEQY
V gene: TRBV6-5; J gene: TRBJ2-7; CDR3 length: 11; clone size: once; CDR3 protein: ASSYQTSYEQY
V gene: TRBV2; J gene: TRBJ2-7; CDR3 length: 13; clone size: -; CDR3 protein: ASSGGGSSRYEQY
V gene: TRBV19; J gene: TRBJ1-1; CDR3 length: 9; clone size: -; CDR3 protein: ASSRAGEAF
V gene: TRBV7-2; J gene: TRBJ2-3; CDR3 length: 14; clone size: -; CDR3 protein: ASSSPDRVSTDTQY
V gene: TRBV27; J gene: TRBJ1-6; CDR3 length: 12; clone size: -; CDR3 protein: ASSPRQGVPTLH
V gene: TRBV18; J gene: TRBJ1-5; CDR3 length: 10; clone size: -; CDR3 protein: ASSPTDQPQH
V gene: TRBV19; J gene: TRBJ2-5; CDR3 length: 12; clone size: -; CDR3 protein: ASSPPGLAETQY
V gene: TRBV7-3; J gene: TRBJ2-3; CDR3 length: 15; clone size: -; CDR3 protein: ASSPSSGRGGADTQY
V gene: TRBV10-1; J gene: TRBJ2-5; CDR3 length: 11; clone size: -; CDR3 protein: ASSESLAGTQY
V gene: TRBV7-2; J gene: TRBJ2-7; CDR3 length: 13; clone size: once; CDR3 protein: ASSLGGTEYYEQY
V gene: TRBV30; J gene: TRBJ2-7; CDR3 length: 11; clone size: -; CDR3 protein: AWSVWGVSEQY
V gene: TRBV5-1; J gene: TRBJ2-1; CDR3 length: 13; clone size: -; CDR3 protein: ASSEGTEARNEQF
V gene: TRBV19; J gene: TRBJ2-1; CDR3 length: 14; clone size: -; CDR3 protein: ASSIEGLAGGNEQF
V gene: TRBV9; J gene: TRBJ2-2; CDR3 length: 17; clone size: -; CDR3 protein: ASSPRTSGRPSNTGELF
V gene: TRBV9; J gene: TRBJ1-1; CDR3 length: 11; clone size: -; CDR3 protein: ASSVTGHTEAF
V gene: TRBV28; J gene: TRBJ2-6; CDR3 length: 10; clone size: -; CDR3 protein: ASSLTANVLT
V gene: TRBV11-3; J gene: TRBJ2-1; CDR3 length: 14; clone size: -; CDR3 protein: ASSLDGGFSYNEQF
V gene: TRBV7-2; J gene: TRBJ1-2; CDR3 length: 12; clone size: -; CDR3 protein: ASSPQGGSYGYT
V gene: TRBV7-8; J gene: TRBJ1-3; CDR3 length: 14; clone size: -; CDR3 protein: ASSLVTAGPGNTIY
V gene: TRBV3-1/TRBV3-2; J gene: TRBJ2-4; CDR3 length: 10; clone size: once; CDR3 protein: ARTSEENIQY
V gene: TRBV6-6; J gene: TRBJ1-2; CDR3 length: 11; clone size: -; CDR3 protein: ASSPTGLYGYT
V gene: TRBV5-1; J gene: TRBJ2-5; CDR3 length: 14; clone size: -; CDR3 protein: ASSLASGTQGETQY
V gene: TRBV5-1; J gene: TRBJ1-1; CDR3 length: 12; clone size: -; CDR3 protein: ASSLGRGPTEAF
V gene: TRBV28; J gene: TRBJ1-2; CDR3 length: 13; clone size: -; CDR3 protein: ASSSQRPGGYGYT
V gene: TRBV11-3; J gene: TRBJ2-3; CDR3 length: 13; clone size: -; CDR3 protein: ASSAGYLGADTQY
V gene: TRBV3-1/TRBV3-2; J gene: TRBJ2-1; CDR3 length: 13; clone size: -; CDR3 protein: ASSPSDRGCNEQF
V gene: TRBV12-3/TRBV12-4; J gene: TRBJ1-2; CDR3 length: 11; clone size: -; CDR3 protein: ASSLYRGVGYT
V gene: TRBV9; J gene: TRBJ1-1; CDR3 length: 13; clone size: -; CDR3 protein: ASSIGRDRNTEAF
V gene: TRBV24-1; J gene: TRBJ2-1; CDR3 length: 11; clone size: -; CDR3 protein: ATMGQGSGEQF
V gene: TRBV6-5; J gene: TRBJ2-1; CDR3 length: 12; clone size: -; CDR3 protein: ASRTGAVYNEQF
V gene: TRBV5-1; J gene: TRBJ1-1; CDR3 length: 13; clone size: -; CDR3 protein: ASSLEGAVGTEAF
V gene: TRBV27; J gene: TRBJ1-6; CDR3 length: 14; clone size: -; CDR3 protein: ASSLTGLTLNSPLH
V gene: TRBV15; J gene: TRBJ2-7; CDR3 length: 12; clone size: -; CDR3 protein: ATSRGASDYEQY
V gene: TRBV18; J gene: TRBJ2-1; CDR3 length: 14; clone size: -; CDR3 protein: ASSPPGLAGVNEQF
V gene: TRBV19; J gene: TRBJ2-7; CDR3 length: 11; clone size: -; CDR3 protein: ASSLDRAYEQY
V gene: TRBV7-9; J gene: TRBJ2-7; CDR3 length: 12; clone size: -; CDR3 protein: ASSPRTGPYEQY
V gene: TRBV6-5; J gene: TRBJ1-4; CDR3 length: 11; clone size: once; CDR3 protein: ASSYRIDRELF
V gene: TRBV11-3; J gene: TRBJ2-7; CDR3 length: 14; clone size: -; CDR3 protein: ASSLGFGTGQYEQY
V gene: TRBV28; J gene: TRBJ1-2; CDR3 length: 13; clone size: -; CDR3 protein: ASSFPQRRVYGYT
V gene: TRBV6-1; J gene: TRBJ2-5; CDR3 length: 13; clone size: -; CDR3 protein: ASSEGTSGRGTQY